The T cell receptor (beta chain) described here comes from a study of CD8 T cells in Susac syndrome. Findings and caveats of the study: As the study acknowledged, the number of individuals in its TCR sequencing and HLA analysis was relatively small.

Details on this clonotype: Its antigen is unidentified.

Reverse transcription of roughly 0.45 to 1 ug RNA used random hexamers. Multiplex PCR with immunoSEQ amplified the TCR beta CDR3 across 54 Vbeta and 13 Jbeta. A single record per CDR3 protein comes from TCRdb applying MiXCR to the immunoSEQ multiplex PCR reads. The sample includes about 170,000 distinct CDR3 sequences, 90% to 95% of them seen just once. V was trimmed by 1 base and J by 8 bases, leaving 8 bases between them. The CDR3 totals 12 residues. The germline gives CDR1 MDHEN, CDR2 SYDVKM. This TCR was sampled from a human donor with multiple sclerosis. The sample taken for sequencing was CD4+ T cells from PBMCs. The genes are TRBV28 and TRBJ1-2; D unresolved. CDR3 region: CASSLSLGGYTF. The CDR3 nucleotides are TGTGCCAGCAGTTTATCCCTTGGGGGCTACACCTTC.